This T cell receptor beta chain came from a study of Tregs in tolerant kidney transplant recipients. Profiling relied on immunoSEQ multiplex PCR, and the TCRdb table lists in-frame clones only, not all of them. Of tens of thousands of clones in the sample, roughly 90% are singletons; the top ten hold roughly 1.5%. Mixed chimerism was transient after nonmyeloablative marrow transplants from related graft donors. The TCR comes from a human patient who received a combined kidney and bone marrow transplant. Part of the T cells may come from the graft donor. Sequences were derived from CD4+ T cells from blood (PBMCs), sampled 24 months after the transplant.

The CDR3 DNA follows: TGTGCCAGCAGCCAAATGGGACAGCTCGGAAACACCATATATTTT. Encoded protein: CASSQMGQLGNTIYF. The chain is built from TRBV6-5 and TRBJ1-3, with 7 bases lining up with TRBD1. CDR3 length: 15 residues. CDR1 and CDR2 from the germline V gene are MNHEY and SVGAGI. The junction had 9 bases not matched to a gene; V was cut back by 6 bases and J by 4 bases.